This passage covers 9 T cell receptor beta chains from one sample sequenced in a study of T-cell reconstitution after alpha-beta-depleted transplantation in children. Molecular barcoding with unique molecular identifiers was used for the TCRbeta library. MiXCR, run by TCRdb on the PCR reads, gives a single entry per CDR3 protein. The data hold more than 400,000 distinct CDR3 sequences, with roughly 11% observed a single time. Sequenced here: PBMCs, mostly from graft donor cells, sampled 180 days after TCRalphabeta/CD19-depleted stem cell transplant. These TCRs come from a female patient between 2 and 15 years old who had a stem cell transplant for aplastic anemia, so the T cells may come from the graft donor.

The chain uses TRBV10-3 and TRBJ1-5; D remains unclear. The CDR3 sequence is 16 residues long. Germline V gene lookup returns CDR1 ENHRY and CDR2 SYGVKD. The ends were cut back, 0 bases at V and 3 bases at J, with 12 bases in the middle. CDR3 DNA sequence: TGTGCCATCAGTGAGTCGAGCAGCATGCACAATCAGCCCCAGCATTTT. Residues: CAISESSSMHNQPQHF.

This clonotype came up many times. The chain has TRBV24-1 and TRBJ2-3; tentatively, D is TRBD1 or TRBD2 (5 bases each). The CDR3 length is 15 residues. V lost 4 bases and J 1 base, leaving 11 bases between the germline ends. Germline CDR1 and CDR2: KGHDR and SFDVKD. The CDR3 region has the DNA TGTGCCACCAGTGACTGGGACGGCGGCACAGATACGCAGTATTTT. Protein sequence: CATSDWDGGTDTQYF.

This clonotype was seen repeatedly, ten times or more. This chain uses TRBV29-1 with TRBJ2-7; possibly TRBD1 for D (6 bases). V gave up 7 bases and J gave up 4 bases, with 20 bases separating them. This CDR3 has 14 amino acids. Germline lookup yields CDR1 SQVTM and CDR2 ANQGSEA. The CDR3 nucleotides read TGCAGCGCTGAGGGGGTAATCGCCCCTTACGAGCAGTACTTC. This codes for CSAEGVIAPYEQYF.

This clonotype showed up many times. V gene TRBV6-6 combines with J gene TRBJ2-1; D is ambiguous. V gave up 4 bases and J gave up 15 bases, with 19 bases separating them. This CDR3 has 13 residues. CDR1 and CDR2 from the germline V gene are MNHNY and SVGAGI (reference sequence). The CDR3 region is CASSSSPDPVVFF. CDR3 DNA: TGTGCCAGCAGTTCTTCCCCGGACCCCGTGGTGTTCTTC.

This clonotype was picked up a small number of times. The CDR3 coding sequence is TGCAGTGCTAGAAACACCCTCCGCGACAGTAGAAGTTGGGCTTTCTTT. It encodes CSARNTLRDSRSWAFF. The rearrangement uses TRBV20-1 and TRBJ1-1; a weak D match, TRBD1 (5 bases). Germline lookup yields CDR1 DFQATT and CDR2 SNEGSKA (reference sequence). V was pared by 2 bases and J by 11 bases, with 27 bases between. The CDR3 contains 16 residues.

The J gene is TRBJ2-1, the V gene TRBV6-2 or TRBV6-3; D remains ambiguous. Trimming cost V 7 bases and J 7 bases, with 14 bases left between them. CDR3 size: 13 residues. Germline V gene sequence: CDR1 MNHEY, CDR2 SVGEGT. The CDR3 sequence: CASTGWLDNEQFF. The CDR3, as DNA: TGTGCCAGCACCGGCTGGTTGGATAATGAGCAGTTCTTC.

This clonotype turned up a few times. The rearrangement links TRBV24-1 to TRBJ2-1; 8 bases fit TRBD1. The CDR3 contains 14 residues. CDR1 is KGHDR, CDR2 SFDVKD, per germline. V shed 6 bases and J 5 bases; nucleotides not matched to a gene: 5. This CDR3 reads CATSPGQADNEQFF. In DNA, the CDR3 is TGTGCCACCAGTCCGGGACAGGCAGACAATGAGCAGTTCTTC.

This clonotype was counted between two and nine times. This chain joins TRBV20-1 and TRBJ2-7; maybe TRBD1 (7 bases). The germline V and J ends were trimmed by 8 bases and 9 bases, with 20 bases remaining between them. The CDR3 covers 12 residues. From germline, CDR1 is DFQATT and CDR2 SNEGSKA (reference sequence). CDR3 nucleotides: TGCAGTCTAGGCGGGACAGCCTCCGGGCAGTACTTC. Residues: CSLGGTASGQYF.

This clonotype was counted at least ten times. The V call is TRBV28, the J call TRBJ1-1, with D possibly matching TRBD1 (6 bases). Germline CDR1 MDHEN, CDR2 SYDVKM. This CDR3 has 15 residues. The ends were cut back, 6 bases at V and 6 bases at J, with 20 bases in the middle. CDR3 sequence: CASRTTQGFWAEAFF. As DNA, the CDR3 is TGTGCCAGCAGAACTACCCAGGGGTTCTGGGCTGAAGCTTTCTTT.